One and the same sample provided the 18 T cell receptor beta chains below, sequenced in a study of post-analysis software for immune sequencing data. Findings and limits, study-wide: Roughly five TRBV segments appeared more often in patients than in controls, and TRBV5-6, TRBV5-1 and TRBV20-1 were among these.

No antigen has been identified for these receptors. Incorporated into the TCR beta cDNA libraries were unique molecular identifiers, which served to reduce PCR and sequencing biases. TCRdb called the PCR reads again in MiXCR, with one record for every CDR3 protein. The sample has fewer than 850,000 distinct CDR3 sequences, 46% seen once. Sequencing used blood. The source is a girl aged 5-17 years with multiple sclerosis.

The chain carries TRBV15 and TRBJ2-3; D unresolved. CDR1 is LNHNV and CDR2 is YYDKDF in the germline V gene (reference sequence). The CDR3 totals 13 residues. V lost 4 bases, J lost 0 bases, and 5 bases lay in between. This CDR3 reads CATSNPSTDTQYF. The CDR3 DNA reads TGTGCCACCAGCAACCCTAGCACAGATACGCAGTATTTT.

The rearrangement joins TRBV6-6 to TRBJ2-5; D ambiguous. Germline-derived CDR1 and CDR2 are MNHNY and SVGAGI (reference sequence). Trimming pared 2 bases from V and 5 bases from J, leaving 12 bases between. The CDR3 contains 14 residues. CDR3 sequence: CASSYVSPRETQYF. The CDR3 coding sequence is TGTGCCAGCAGTTACGTCTCCCCGCGGGAGACCCAGTACTTC.

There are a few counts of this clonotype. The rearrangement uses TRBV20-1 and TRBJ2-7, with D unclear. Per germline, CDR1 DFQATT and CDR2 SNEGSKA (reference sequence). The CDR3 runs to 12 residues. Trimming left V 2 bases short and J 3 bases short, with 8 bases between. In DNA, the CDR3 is TGCAGTGCTAGACTGAATGACTACGAGCAGTACTTC. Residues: CSARLNDYEQYF.

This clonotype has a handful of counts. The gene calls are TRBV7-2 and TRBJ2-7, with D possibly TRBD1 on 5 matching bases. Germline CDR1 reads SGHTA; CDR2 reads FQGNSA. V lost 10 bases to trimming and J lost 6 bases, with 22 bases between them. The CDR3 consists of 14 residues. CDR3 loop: CATTDPGRVGEQYF. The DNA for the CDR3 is TGTGCCACCACCGACCCAGGCAGGGTAGGCGAGCAGTACTTC.

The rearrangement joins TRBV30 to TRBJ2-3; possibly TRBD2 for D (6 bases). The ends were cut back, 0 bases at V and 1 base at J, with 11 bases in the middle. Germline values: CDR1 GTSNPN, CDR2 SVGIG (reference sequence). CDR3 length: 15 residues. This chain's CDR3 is CAWSVGAGRTDTQYF. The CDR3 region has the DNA TGTGCCTGGAGTGTTGGTGCGGGACGCACAGATACGCAGTATTTT.

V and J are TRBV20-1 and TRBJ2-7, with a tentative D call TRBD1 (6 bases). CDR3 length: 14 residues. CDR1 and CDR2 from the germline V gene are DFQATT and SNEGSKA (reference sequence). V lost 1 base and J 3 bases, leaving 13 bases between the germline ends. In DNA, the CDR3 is TGCAGTGCTAGAGGAGGGACACAGGGCTACGAGCAGTACTTC. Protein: CSARGGTQGYEQYF.

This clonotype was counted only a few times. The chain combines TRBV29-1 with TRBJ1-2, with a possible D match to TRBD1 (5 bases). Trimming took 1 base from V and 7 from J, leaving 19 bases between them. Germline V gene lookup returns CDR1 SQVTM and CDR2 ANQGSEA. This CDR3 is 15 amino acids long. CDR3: CSVEGLFGQGGGYTF. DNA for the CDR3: TGCAGCGTTGAAGGGTTATTTGGGCAGGGCGGTGGCTACACCTTC.

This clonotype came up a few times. The CDR3 reads CASSQWASYGYTF. The CDR3 bases are TGTGCCAGCAGCCAGTGGGCGTCCTATGGCTACACCTTC. The chain has TRBV14 and TRBJ1-2; D not certain. V shed 3 bases and J shed 4 bases, with 9 bases lying between them. Per the germline V gene, CDR1 is SGHDN and CDR2 is FVKESK. CDR3 length equals 13 residues. Filled out from reference TRBV14 and TRBJ1-2, the complete variable domain reads EAGVTQFPSHSVIEKGQTVTLRCDPISGHDNLYWYRRVMGKEIKFLLHFVKESKQDESGMPNNRFLAERTGGTYSTLKVQPAELEDSGVYFCASSQWASYGYTFGSGTRLTVV.

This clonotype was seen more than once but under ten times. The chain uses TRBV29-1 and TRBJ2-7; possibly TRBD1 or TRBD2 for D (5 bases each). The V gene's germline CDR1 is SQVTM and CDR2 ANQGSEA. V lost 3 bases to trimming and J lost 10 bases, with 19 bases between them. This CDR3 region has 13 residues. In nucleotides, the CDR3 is TGCAGCGTTGAGGGACGGGCTGAGTTGGCCCAGTACTTC. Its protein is CSVEGRAELAQYF.

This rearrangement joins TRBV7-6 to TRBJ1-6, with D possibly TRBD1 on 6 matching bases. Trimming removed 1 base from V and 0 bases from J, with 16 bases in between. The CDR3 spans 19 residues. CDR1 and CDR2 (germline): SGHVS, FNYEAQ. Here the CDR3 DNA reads TGTGCCAGCAGCTTAGAGGGGGGGACATTCAGCTCCTATAATTCACCCCTCCACTTT. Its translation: CASSLEGGTFSSYNSPLHF.

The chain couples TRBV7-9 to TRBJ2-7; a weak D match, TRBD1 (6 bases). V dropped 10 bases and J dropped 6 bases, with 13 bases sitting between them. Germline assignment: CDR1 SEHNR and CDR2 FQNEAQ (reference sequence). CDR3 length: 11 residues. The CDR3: CATTQQGEQYF. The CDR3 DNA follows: TGTGCCACCACCCAACAGGGCGAGCAGTACTTC.

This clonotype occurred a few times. CDR3 amino acids: CASSYNGASETQYF. The CDR3 DNA is TGTGCCAGCAGTTACAACGGAGCTTCAGAGACCCAGTACTTC. This chain uses TRBV6-5 with TRBJ2-5, with D unresolved. This CDR3 has 14 residues. V shed 2 bases and J shed 4 bases, with 11 bases lying between them. The germline V gene encodes CDR1 MNHEY and CDR2 SVGAGI.

The CDR3 reads CASRIGETQYF. Written as DNA, the CDR3 is TGTGCCAGCAGGATCGGGGAGACCCAGTACTTC. The rearrangement joins TRBV6-5 to TRBJ2-7; D remains ambiguous. The J call may be in error: the DNA end matches TRBJ2-5 better. CDR3 size: 11 residues. The germline gives CDR1 MNHEY, CDR2 SVGAGI.

The chain's CDR3 is CASSPRLAGIEQYF. The CDR3 nucleotides are TGTGCCAGCAGCCCACGACTAGCGGGAATCGAGCAGTACTTC. The V and J genes are TRBV7-2 and TRBJ2-4, with TRBD2 matching over 11 bases. The last part of the DNA fits TRBJ2-7 better; the J call may be wrong. Germline V gene lookup returns CDR1 SGHTA and CDR2 FQGNSA. This CDR3 has 14 residues.

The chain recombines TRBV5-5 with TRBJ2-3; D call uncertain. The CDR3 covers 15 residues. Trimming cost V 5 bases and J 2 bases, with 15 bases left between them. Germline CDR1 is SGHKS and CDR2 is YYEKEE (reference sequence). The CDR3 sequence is CASSLQGPNTDTQYF. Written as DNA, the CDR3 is TGTGCCAGCAGTCTCCAAGGGCCGAACACAGATACGCAGTATTTT.

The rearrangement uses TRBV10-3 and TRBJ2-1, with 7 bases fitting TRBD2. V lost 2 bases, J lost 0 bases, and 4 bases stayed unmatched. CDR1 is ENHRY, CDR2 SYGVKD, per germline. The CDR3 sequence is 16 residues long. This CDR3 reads CAISEGGGGSYNEQFF. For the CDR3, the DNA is TGTGCCATCAGTGAGGGCGGCGGGGGCTCCTACAATGAGCAGTTCTTC.

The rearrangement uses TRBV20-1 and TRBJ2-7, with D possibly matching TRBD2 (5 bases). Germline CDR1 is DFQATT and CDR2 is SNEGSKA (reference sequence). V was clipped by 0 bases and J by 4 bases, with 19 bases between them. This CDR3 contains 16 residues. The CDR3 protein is CSARDQAGGRRYEQYF. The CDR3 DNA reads TGCAGTGCTAGAGACCAGGCTGGCGGGCGGAGATACGAGCAGTACTTC.

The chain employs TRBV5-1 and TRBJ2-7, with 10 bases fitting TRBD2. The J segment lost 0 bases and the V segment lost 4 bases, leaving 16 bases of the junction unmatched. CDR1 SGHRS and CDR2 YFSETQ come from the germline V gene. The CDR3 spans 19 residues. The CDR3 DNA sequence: TGCGCCAGCAGCGCCCCGGGACAGCTAGCGGGAGCCGCCTCCTACGAGCAGTACTTC. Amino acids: CASSAPGQLAGAASYEQYF.